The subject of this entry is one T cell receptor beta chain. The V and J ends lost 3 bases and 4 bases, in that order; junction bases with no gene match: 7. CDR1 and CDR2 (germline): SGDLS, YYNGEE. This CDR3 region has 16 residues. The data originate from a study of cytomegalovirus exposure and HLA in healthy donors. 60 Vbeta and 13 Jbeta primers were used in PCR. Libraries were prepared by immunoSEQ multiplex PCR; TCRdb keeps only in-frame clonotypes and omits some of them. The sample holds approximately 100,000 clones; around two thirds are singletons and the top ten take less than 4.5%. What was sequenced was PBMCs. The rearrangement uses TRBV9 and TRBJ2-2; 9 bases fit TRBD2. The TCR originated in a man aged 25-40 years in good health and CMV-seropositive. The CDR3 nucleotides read TGTGCCAGCAGCGCCCGCGGGGGGGCTAGCACCGGGGAGCTGTTTTTT. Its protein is CASSARGGASTGELFF.